A selection of T cell receptor beta chains follows, all from one sample in a study of T cell repertoires in cytomegalovirus infection. MiXCR, run by TCRdb on the reads, gives a single entry per CDR3 protein. The sample records roughly 200,000 distinct CDR3 sequences, around two fifths being singletons. These receptors' antigens are unknown. Sequences were derived from CD8+ T cells from cultured PBMCs, sampled from culture after CMV antigen stimulation. All receptors come from a human donor in good health (CMV status not recorded). Some clones in this sample may be carry-over from other donors' samples. Both conserved end residues are part of each CDR3. Each record gives: clone size, D gene, J gene, V gene, CDR3 protein, CDR3 DNA. The D gene is left open where the match is weak. Clone sizes are given selectively: once, few, many, or a class where the clone is expanded.

size: few
D: TRBD2
J: TRBJ2-3
V: TRBV10-3
CDR3: CAISEGGTSGIYADTQYF
DNA: TGTGCCATCAGTGAGGGAGGGACTAGCGGGATTTATGCAGATACGCAGTATTTT

size: -
D: -
J: TRBJ2-5
V: TRBV7-8
CDR3: CASSLARGLQETQYF
DNA: TGTGCCAGCAGCTTAGCCCGGGGGTTACAAGAGACCCAGTACTTC

size: -
D: -
J: TRBJ1-2
V: TRBV7-9
CDR3: CASSATGYGYTF
DNA: TGTGCCAGCAGCGCAACAGGTTATGGCTACACCTTC

size: -
D: -
J: TRBJ1-1
V: TRBV20-1
CDR3: CSARDGTANTEAFF
DNA: TGCAGTGCTAGAGACGGGACGGCGAACACTGAAGCTTTCTTT

size: -
D: TRBD2
J: TRBJ2-7
V: TRBV7-2
CDR3: CASSIGTSVYEQYF
DNA: TGTGCCAGCAGCATCGGGACTAGCGTCTACGAGCAGTACTTC

size: -
D: -
J: TRBJ2-7
V: TRBV28
CDR3: CASSFSAFPYEQYF
DNA: TGTGCCAGCAGTTTCAGTGCCTTTCCCTACGAGCAGTACTTC

size: -
D: -
J: TRBJ1-6
V: TRBV25-1
CDR3: CASSPGPGGSPLHF
DNA: TGTGCCAGCAGCCCGGGCCCCGGAGGTTCACCCCTCCACTTT

size: -
D: TRBD1
J: TRBJ2-1
V: TRBV6-6
CDR3: CASSYNGQGTTNEQFF
DNA: TGTGCCAGCAGTTACAACGGACAGGGGACCACCAATGAGCAGTTCTTC

size: -
D: -
J: TRBJ2-2
V: TRBV13
CDR3: CASSPESGGELFF
DNA: TGTGCCAGCAGCCCCGAGTCTGGCGGGGAGCTGTTTTTT

size: -
D: -
J: TRBJ2-1
V: TRBV28
CDR3: CASSLISRRGVEQFF
DNA: TGTGCCAGCAGTTTAATTAGCCGTAGGGGGGTTGAGCAGTTCTTC

size: -
D: -
J: TRBJ2-7
V: TRBV6-5
CDR3: CASSYSAGEASYEQYF
DNA: TGTGCCAGCAGTTACTCTGCAGGGGAGGCGTCCTACGAGCAGTACTTC

size: -
D: TRBD2
J: TRBJ2-2
V: TRBV7-6
CDR3: CASSRTDTSGRTGELFF
DNA: TGTGCCAGCAGCCGAACCGATACTAGCGGGAGGACCGGGGAGCTGTTTTTT

size: -
D: TRBD2
J: TRBJ2-1
V: TRBV12-3/TRBV12-4
CDR3: CASRFPGLAGAEQFF
DNA: TGTGCCAGCAGGTTCCCGGGACTAGCGGGAGCTGAGCAGTTCTTC

size: -
D: TRBD1
J: TRBJ1-2
V: TRBV7-6
CDR3: CASSPTAGTGIYGYTF
DNA: TGTGCCAGCAGCCCAACCGCCGGGACAGGAATCTATGGCTACACCTTC

size: -
D: TRBD1
J: TRBJ2-2
V: TRBV12-3/TRBV12-4
CDR3: CASYRDSHYTGELFF
DNA: TGTGCCAGCTACCGGGACAGTCACTACACCGGGGAGCTGTTTTTT

size: few
D: -
J: TRBJ2-1
V: TRBV29-1
CDR3: CSVSRGYNEQFF
DNA: TGCAGCGTCTCCAGGGGATACAATGAGCAGTTCTTC

size: few
D: TRBD1
J: TRBJ2-5
V: TRBV6-6
CDR3: CASSHRDRKETQYF
DNA: TGTGCCAGCAGTCACCGGGACAGAAAAGAGACCCAGTACTTC

size: few
D: -
J: TRBJ2-3
V: TRBV7-6
CDR3: CASSPRRQSTDTQYF
DNA: TGTGCCAGCAGCCCAAGACGACAGAGCACAGATACGCAGTATTTT

size: -
D: -
J: TRBJ2-4
V: TRBV7-2
CDR3: CASSLGRVAKNIQYF
DNA: TGTGCCAGCAGCTTGGGCAGGGTTGCCAAAAACATTCAGTACTTC

size: few
D: -
J: TRBJ1-1
V: TRBV28
CDR3: CASSLRLGTTEAFF
DNA: TGTGCCAGCAGTTTAAGGCTGGGGACCACTGAAGCTTTCTTT

size: -
D: -
J: TRBJ2-7
V: TRBV27
CDR3: CASREYRASYEQYF
DNA: TGTGCCAGCAGGGAATACAGGGCCTCCTACGAGCAGTACTTC

size: -
D: -
J: TRBJ1-5
V: TRBV20-1
CDR3: CSARDGVIGSRQPQHF
DNA: TGCAGTGCTAGAGACGGGGTGATTGGGTCTCGTCAGCCCCAGCATTTT

size: few
D: -
J: TRBJ2-7
V: TRBV7-8
CDR3: CASSSKDLFEQYF
DNA: TGTGCCAGCAGCTCAAAGGACTTGTTCGAGCAGTACTTC

size: -
D: TRBD1
J: TRBJ2-7
V: TRBV27
CDR3: CASSLSVSGNTRGHEQYF
DNA: TGTGCCAGCAGTTTATCGGTCAGTGGGAACACCAGGGGGCACGAGCAGTACTTC

size: many
D: -
J: TRBJ2-1
V: TRBV7-2
CDR3: CASSFVSYNEQFF
DNA: TGTGCCAGCAGCTTTGTCTCCTACAATGAGCAGTTCTTC